The next 25 T cell receptor beta chains were all read from a single sample in a study of cytomegalovirus exposure and HLA in healthy donors. This PCR relied on a set of 60 Vbeta primers and 13 Jbeta primers. The protocol was immunoSEQ multiplex PCR, while the TCRdb copy is restricted to in-frame clones and leaves out a portion. Found here are some 180,000 clones, around 80% of them singletons; the top ten hold around 1.2%. Sequenced input: PBMCs. The receptors come from a girl aged 2 to 10 in good health and CMV-seropositive.

This rearrangement joins TRBV6-6 to TRBJ1-6; D unclear. The CDR3 runs 15 residues. From germline, CDR1 is MNHNY and CDR2 SVGAGI (reference sequence). With 5 bases removed from V and 7 bases from J, the gap between germline ends came to 15 bases. CDR3 sequence (DNA): TGTGCCAGCAGTCCAAACACCGTGTTGAATTCACCCCTCCACTTT. Translation gives CASSPNTVLNSPLHF.

A note on this clone: This CDR3 is also generated by other DNA sequences in the sample. The V gene is TRBV9, the J gene TRBJ1-3, with D hard to call. Germline CDR1 SGDLS, CDR2 YYNGEE. V dropped 4 bases and J dropped 0 bases, with 5 bases sitting between them. CDR3 size: 13 residues. CDR3 in amino acids: CASSPGSGNTIYF. Written as DNA, the CDR3 is TGTGCCAGCAGCCCCGGCTCTGGAAACACCATATATTTT.

The CDR3 here is CASSVGGTGNYGYTF. CDR3 bases: TGTGCCAGCAGCGTAGGGGGGACAGGGAACTATGGCTACACCTTC. V usage is TRBV9 and J usage is TRBJ1-2, with 9 bases aligning to TRBD1. The CDR3 has 15 amino acids. V was clipped by 0 bases and J by 2 bases; unmatched bases: 2. Germline V lookup: CDR1 SGDLS, CDR2 YYNGEE.

This chain's CDR3 is CASSPDRLHGYTF. The CDR3 region has the DNA TGTGCCAGCTCACCAGACAGACTCCATGGCTACACCTTC. The chain links TRBV18 to TRBJ1-2; possibly TRBD1 for D (5 bases). Germline CDR1 and CDR2: KGHSH and LQKENI. CDR3 length: 13 amino acids. The germline V and J ends were trimmed by 2 bases and 6 bases, with 10 bases remaining between them.

The table lists this clone with a few counts. The genes are TRBV2 and TRBJ1-2; unclear D gene. Germline V gene sequence: CDR1 SNHLY, CDR2 FYNNEI. Deletions cut 2 bases from V and 8 bases from J, with 12 bases between. The CDR3 covers 13 residues. CDR3 protein: CASSEWGAIGYTF. The DNA of the CDR3 is TGTGCCAGCAGTGAATGGGGAGCTATAGGCTACACCTTC.

V usage is TRBV5-1 and J usage is TRBJ1-1; possible D gene TRBD1, 6 bases. Trimming removed 5 bases from V and 1 base from J, with 12 bases in between. The CDR3 length is 14 residues. CDR1 and CDR2 (germline): SGHRS, YFSETQ. The CDR3 region has the DNA TGCGCCAGCAGACGCGAGGACAGGAACACTGAAGCTTTCTTT. Its translation: CASRREDRNTEAFF.

The V and J genes are TRBV18 and TRBJ2-7, with 8 bases fitting TRBD2. V lost 3 bases and J lost 3; bases outside the gene matches: 7. This CDR3 is 15 amino acids long. The germline gives CDR1 KGHSH, CDR2 LQKENI. The CDR3 nucleotides are TGTGCCAGCTCACCGGAGGGGACTAGAGGCTACGAGCAGTACTTC. This gives the protein CASSPEGTRGYEQYF.

The chain uses TRBV5-4 and TRBJ2-1; D is undetermined. V was clipped by 4 bases and J by 7 bases, with 9 bases between them. CDR1 and CDR2 from the germline V gene are SGHNT and YYREEE (reference sequence). The CDR3 is 12 amino acids. The DNA of the CDR3 is TGTGCCAGCAGCGCACTCCCTAATGAGCAGTTCTTC. This codes for CASSALPNEQFF.

The chain has TRBV5-1 and TRBJ1-1; possible D gene TRBD1, 5 bases. Trimming removed 0 bases from V and 6 bases from J, with 12 bases in between. The CDR3 extends over 14 amino acids. Germline-derived CDR1 and CDR2 are SGHRS and YFSETQ. The CDR3 is CASSLGAGISEAFF. For the CDR3, the DNA is TGCGCCAGCAGCTTGGGGGCAGGGATCTCTGAAGCTTTCTTT.

The chain uses TRBV5-5 and TRBJ2-7, with unresolved D. CDR1 and CDR2 (germline): SGHKS, YYEKEE (reference sequence). This CDR3 region has 11 residues. Trimming shortened V by 4 bases and J by 0 bases, and 2 bases separated the two germline ends. CDR3 in amino acids: CASSHSYEQYF. CDR3 coding DNA: TGTGCCAGCAGCCACTCCTACGAGCAGTACTTC.

The chain combines TRBV7-9 with TRBJ2-5; tentatively, D is TRBD1 (5 bases). V shed 7 bases and J shed 1 base, with 10 bases lying between them. This CDR3 is built from 13 residues. From germline, CDR1 is SEHNR and CDR2 FQNEAQ (reference sequence). In DNA, the CDR3 is TGTGCCAGCAACAGACAGTTCCAAGAGACCCAGTACTTC. It codes for CASNRQFQETQYF.

This chain connects TRBV19 to TRBJ2-1; 11 bases align to TRBD2. The length of the CDR3 is 11 residues. Germline CDR1 and CDR2: LNHDA and SQIVND (reference sequence). The CDR3 coding sequence is TGTGCATCAACTAGCGGGAGAGGGCAGTTCTTC. This encodes CASTSGRGQFF.

This clone has only a few counts. V and J are TRBV21-1 and TRBJ1-1; the DNA was not compared with TRBD1, the D call given in the table. TRBV21-1 is given as a pseudogene. The CDR3 has 14 residues. DNA for the CDR3: TGTGCCAGCAGCAACAGGGATGAGGACACTGAAGCTTTCTTT. Amino acid sequence: CASSNRDEDTEAFF.

This clone showed up just a few times. This chain connects TRBV7-3 to TRBJ1-1, with a weak D call TRBD1 (6 bases). This CDR3 spans 14 amino acids. CDR1 is SGHTA, CDR2 FQGTGA, per germline. V was shortened by 5 bases and J by 1 base, with 11 bases between the two germline ends. CDR3 DNA: TGTGCCAGCAGCACTGGGACACGGAACACTGAAGCTTTCTTT. It is translated as CASSTGTRNTEAFF.

The CDR3: CASRKDRSSYNEQFF. CDR3 DNA: TGTGCCAGCAGGAAGGACAGAAGCTCCTACAATGAGCAGTTCTTC. The gene calls are TRBV6-1 and TRBJ2-1; tentative D call: TRBD1 (6 bases). The CDR3 contains 15 residues. Germline CDR1 and CDR2: MNHNS and SASEGT. Trimming left V 6 bases short and J 0 bases short, with 12 bases between.

The CDR3 nucleotides read TGTGCCAGCAGTTTATTTGGAGGTTCGAAGGAAAAACTGTTTTTT. Translating gives CASSLFGGSKEKLFF. This chain joins TRBV28 and TRBJ1-4; D is unresolved. Trimming left V 1 base short and J 8 bases short, with 14 bases between. Germline V gives CDR1 MDHEN, CDR2 SYDVKM. The CDR3 spans 15 residues.

The chain employs TRBV5-1 and TRBJ2-1; the D gene is possibly TRBD2 (6 bases). The CDR3 is made up of 16 amino acids. Germline V CDR1 and CDR2: SGHRS, YFSETQ. Trimming cost V 0 bases and J 8 bases, with 18 bases left between them. As DNA, the CDR3 is TGCGCCAGCAGCTTGGGGGGACTCCCCTCCGCGGATGAGCAGTTCTTC. It yields the protein CASSLGGLPSADEQFF.

The chain has TRBV27 and TRBJ2-1, with 7 bases that match TRBD2. This CDR3 contains 11 residues. V trimming: 8 bases; J trimming: 7 bases; junction bases outside the gene matches: 2. Germline CDR1 reads MNHEY; CDR2 reads SMNVEV (reference sequence). The CDR3 protein is CASRDYNEQFF. The CDR3 DNA is TGTGCCAGCCGGGACTATAATGAGCAGTTCTTC.

In this sample, this clone turned up once. The chain is built from TRBV5-1 and TRBJ2-5, with a possible D match to TRBD1 (6 bases). The tail of the sequence fits TRBJ2-7 better, so the J call may be wrong. The length of the CDR3 is 14 residues. CDR1 and CDR2 from the germline V gene are SGHRS and YFSETQ. CDR3 sequence (DNA): TGCGCCAGCAGTCAGGGGACCAACTCCTACGAGCAGTACTTC. Translation: CASSQGTNSYEQYF.

V usage is TRBV14 and J usage is TRBJ2-5; D unclear. The closer fit of TRBJ2-7 to the DNA end suggests the J call may be wrong. This CDR3 has 15 residues. Germline V gives CDR1 SGHDN, CDR2 FVKESK. For the CDR3, the DNA is TGTGCCAGCAGCCATTTCTCACCGCGGAGCTACGAGCAGTACTTC. Translated: CASSHFSPRSYEQYF.

The CDR3 spells CASSVPRTGGGEAFF. For the CDR3, the DNA is TGCGCCAGCAGCGTCCCGAGAACAGGGGGCGGTGAAGCTTTCTTT. The genes are TRBV5-1 and TRBJ1-1; 9 bases are shared with TRBD1. Per the germline V gene, CDR1 is SGHRS and CDR2 is YFSETQ. V gave up 4 bases and J gave up 7 bases; unmatched junction bases: 11. This CDR3 spans 15 amino acids.

The gene calls are TRBV5-1 and TRBJ1-2; TRBD1 matches 7 bases. The CDR3 spans 17 residues. The J segment lost 8 bases and the V segment lost 7 bases, leaving 23 bases of the junction unmatched. The germline V gene has CDR1 SGHRS and CDR2 YFSETQ. The CDR3 coding sequence is TGCGCCAGCGCGGAACGAGGACAGGTTAAGTTTTTTGGAGGCTACACCTTC. It codes for CASAERGQVKFFGGYTF.

The chain employs TRBV18 and TRBJ2-7; 8 bases are a match to TRBD2. CDR1 KGHSH and CDR2 LQKENI come from the germline V gene. The CDR3 has 16 amino acids. V trimming: 2 bases; J trimming: 2 bases; junction bases outside the gene matches: 8. CDR3 coding DNA: TGTGCCAGCTCACCAGAGGTCCTAGCGGGTACCTACGAGCAGTACTTC. Encoded protein: CASSPEVLAGTYEQYF.

The rearrangement uses TRBV27 and TRBJ2-3; possibly TRBD1 for D (6 bases). The CDR3 runs 19 residues. The germline V and J ends were trimmed by 5 bases and 2 bases, with 26 bases remaining between them. From germline, CDR1 is MNHEY and CDR2 SMNVEV (reference sequence). The CDR3 loop is CASSPGTWARPGTTDTQYF. CDR3 bases: TGTGCCAGCAGTCCAGGGACATGGGCACGTCCAGGGACCACAGATACGCAGTATTTT.

V is TRBV27 and J is TRBJ2-7; 7 bases are a match to TRBD1. J gave up 0 bases and V 9 bases, and 2 bases lay outside the gene matches. The CDR3 has 12 residues. Germline CDR1 reads MNHEY; CDR2 reads SMNVEV (reference sequence). The CDR3 spells CARGQISYEQYF. CDR3 nucleotide sequence: TGTGCCAGGGGACAGATCTCCTACGAGCAGTACTTC.